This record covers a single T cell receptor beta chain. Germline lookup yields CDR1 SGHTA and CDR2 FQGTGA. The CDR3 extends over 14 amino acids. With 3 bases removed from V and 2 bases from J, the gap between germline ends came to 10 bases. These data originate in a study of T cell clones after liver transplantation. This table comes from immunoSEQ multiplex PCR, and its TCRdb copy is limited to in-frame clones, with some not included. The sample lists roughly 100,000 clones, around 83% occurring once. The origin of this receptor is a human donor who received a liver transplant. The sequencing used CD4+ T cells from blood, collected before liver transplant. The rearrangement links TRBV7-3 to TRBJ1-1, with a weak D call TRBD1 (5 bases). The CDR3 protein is CASSFGGINTEAFF. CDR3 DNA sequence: TGTGCCAGCAGCTTTGGGGGGATTAACACTGAAGCTTTCTTT.